These T cell receptor beta chains were read from a single sample in a study of cytomegalovirus exposure and HLA in healthy donors. Clones were sequenced by immunoSEQ multiplex PCR, and TCRdb holds only the in-frame ones, with some missing. This sample carries roughly 120,000 clones, 85% to 90% of them seen once, and the ten largest clones take about 2%. The sequenced sample consisted of PBMCs. The receptor source for this set is a woman aged 18-29 years in good health and CMV-seronegative. CDR3s include the opening cysteine and the closing phenylalanine or tryptophan. A D gene is named only where the DNA matches it firmly. Only some rows state a clone size, as once, few, many or a class for expanded clones.

J: TRBJ1-2
size: once
length: 14
V: TRBV7-9
D: -
DNA: TGTGCCAGCAGCTTAGACTCTAGGATGGGTGGCTACACCTTC
CDR3: CASSLDSRMGGYTF

J: TRBJ2-5
size: -
length: 13
V: TRBV7-7
D: -
DNA: TGTGCCAGCAGCTTACGACTACAAGAGACCCAGTACTTC
CDR3: CASSLRLQETQYF

J: TRBJ1-3
size: once
length: 18
V: TRBV10-3
D: -
DNA: TGTGCCATCAGTGCCCGAACCGACAGAGAGTTCTCTGGAAACACCATATATTTT
CDR3: CAISARTDREFSGNTIYF

J: TRBJ2-5
size: -
length: 17
V: TRBV9
D: TRBD2
DNA: TGTGCCAGCAGCCCTCGTGGACTAGCGGGCTATCAAGAGACCCAGTACTTC
CDR3: CASSPRGLAGYQETQYF

J: TRBJ2-7
size: -
length: 12
V: TRBV25-1
D: -
DNA: TGTGCCAGCAGTGTTACAGGGTTCGAGCAGTACTTC
CDR3: CASSVTGFEQYF

J: TRBJ1-1
size: few
length: 13
V: TRBV7-9
D: -
DNA: TGTGCCAGCAGCTTGGCGGGGAACACTGAAGCTTTCTTT
CDR3: CASSLAGNTEAFF

J: TRBJ1-6
size: few
length: 20
V: TRBV5-4
D: TRBD1
DNA: TGTGCCAGCAGCTTGACGAAGAGGACAGGAGTCAGCTCCTATAATTCACCCCTCCACTTT
CDR3: CASSLTKRTGVSSYNSPLHF

J: TRBJ2-1
size: few
length: 15
V: TRBV5-4
D: TRBD2
DNA: TGTGCCAGCAGGTTTAGCGGGGGGGCCTCGAATGAGCAGTTCTTC
CDR3: CASRFSGGASNEQFF

J: TRBJ1-5
size: -
length: 16
V: TRBV2
D: -
DNA: TGTGCCAGCAGTGAAGGGCCGACAATTGGGCATCAGCCCCAGCATTTT
CDR3: CASSEGPTIGHQPQHF

J: TRBJ1-2
size: -
length: 13
V: TRBV6-1
D: -
DNA: TGTGCCAGCATCCGGGGGGGGACCGATGGCTACACCTTC
CDR3: CASIRGGTDGYTF

J: TRBJ2-7
size: once
length: 13
V: TRBV6-5
D: -
DNA: TGTGCCAGCAGTTATACGAGCGCTTACGAGCAGTACTTC
CDR3: CASSYTSAYEQYF

J: TRBJ2-3
size: -
length: 17
V: TRBV18
D: -
DNA: TGTGCCAGCTCACCTTCTCCTCAACGGGGGGCGACAGATACGCAGTATTTT
CDR3: CASSPSPQRGATDTQYF

J: TRBJ2-3
size: -
length: 12
V: TRBV5-4
D: -
DNA: TGTGCCAGCAGTCCGGATTGGGCTACGCAGTATTTT
CDR3: CASSPDWATQYF

J: TRBJ1-1
size: -
length: 14
V: TRBV5-1
D: -
DNA: TGCGCCAGCAGCTTCGAGAGGCCTGCCACTGAAGCTTTCTTT
CDR3: CASSFERPATEAFF

J: TRBJ2-1
size: many
length: 14
V: TRBV6-4
D: TRBD2
DNA: TGTGCCAGCAGCGGGACTAGCGAGTCCCATGAGCAGTTCTTC
CDR3: CASSGTSESHEQFF

J: TRBJ1-1
size: few
length: 14
V: TRBV4-3
D: TRBD1
DNA: TGCGCCAGCAGCCAAAACCGGGACAGGGGTGAAGCTTTCTTT
CDR3: CASSQNRDRGEAFF

J: TRBJ2-2
size: few
length: 14
V: TRBV7-3
D: -
DNA: TGTGCCAGCAGCTTAAGTGGGAGAACCGGGGAGCTGTTTTTT
CDR3: CASSLSGRTGELFF

J: TRBJ2-5
size: -
length: 15
V: TRBV9
D: -
DNA: TGTGCCAGCAGCAAAGACTCCTTTGGAATAGAGACCCAGTACTTC
CDR3: CASSKDSFGIETQYF

J: TRBJ2-1
size: -
length: 11
V: TRBV6-5
D: -
DNA: TGTGCCAGCAGAACATACAATGAGCAGTTCTTC
CDR3: CASRTYNEQFF

J: TRBJ1-3
size: -
length: 14
V: TRBV2
D: -
DNA: TGTGCCAAAAGGACGGACAGCTCTGGAAACACCATATATTTT
CDR3: CAKRTDSSGNTIYF

J: TRBJ2-7
size: -
length: 17
V: TRBV28
D: TRBD1
DNA: TGTGCCAGCAGTTTAAGGCGCGTTAGGACAGGGTTCAGCGAGCAGTACTTC
CDR3: CASSLRRVRTGFSEQYF

J: TRBJ1-4
size: -
length: 15
V: TRBV6-5
D: -
DNA: TGTGCCAGCAGTTACTCGTGGGGGGCTAATGAAAAACTGTTTTTT
CDR3: CASSYSWGANEKLFF

J: TRBJ1-2
size: -
length: 14
V: TRBV19
D: -
DNA: TGTGCCAGTAGTATATCTGGGCAACGTTATGGCTACACCTTC
CDR3: CASSISGQRYGYTF

J: TRBJ1-6
size: -
length: 12
V: TRBV28
D: -
DNA: TGTGCCAGCAGTTTCGGGGGTTCACCCCTCCACTTT
CDR3: CASSFGGSPLHF

J: TRBJ2-4
size: -
length: 14
V: TRBV7-9
D: TRBD1
DNA: TGTGCCAGCAGCTCTGACAGGGGGGGGAACATTCAGTACTTC
CDR3: CASSSDRGGNIQYF

J: TRBJ2-2
size: -
length: 17
V: TRBV7-7
D: TRBD2
DNA: TGTGCCAGCAGCTTACTACCGGGGGGGCTGGGCACCGGGGAGCTGTTTTTT
CDR3: CASSLLPGGLGTGELFF

J: TRBJ1-1
size: -
length: 13
V: TRBV10-3
D: TRBD1
DNA: TGTGCCACATGGGACAGACTGAACACTGAAGCTTTCTTT
CDR3: CATWDRLNTEAFF

J: TRBJ1-1
size: -
length: 15
V: TRBV27
D: TRBD1
DNA: TGTGCCAGCAGTCCGAACAGGGGTGGAAACACTGAAGCTTTCTTT
CDR3: CASSPNRGGNTEAFF

J: TRBJ1-3
size: -
length: 16
V: TRBV6-5
D: -
DNA: TGTGCCAGCAGTTTCGGATCGGGTTGGGCTGGAAACACCATATATTTT
CDR3: CASSFGSGWAGNTIYF

J: TRBJ2-5
size: -
length: 17
V: TRBV30
D: -
DNA: TGTGCCTGGATACCCCTCCCGGAAGTCACGGAGGGCGAGACCCAGTACTTC
CDR3: CAWIPLPEVTEGETQYF